This T cell receptor beta chain emerged from a study of cytomegalovirus exposure and HLA in healthy donors. 13 Jbeta primers and 60 Vbeta primers were used for the PCR. Assay used: immunoSEQ multiplex PCR; TCRdb lists only in-frame clones, some missing. The sample consists of under 150,000 clones, around 10% of them appearing once. Only one count was recorded for this clone. What it binds is not known. Study findings and constraints: Further analysis, carried out later, found HLA-associated TCR beta chains more clonally expanded than equally common other chains.

The specimen was PBMCs. This TCR came from a male donor in good health and CMV-seronegative.

Written as DNA, the CDR3 is TGCGCCAGCAGCTTGGCCGGGGAAATGAACACTGAAGCTTTCTTT. Protein product: CASSLAGEMNTEAFF. The chain recombines TRBV5-1 with TRBJ1-1; no reliable D call. The V gene lost 0 bases and the J gene lost 0 bases, with 9 bases spanning the gap. Germline CDR1 SGHRS, CDR2 YFSETQ. The CDR3 sequence is 15 residues long.